This T cell receptor (beta chain) was profiled in a study of blood T cell dynamics during melanoma immunotherapy. Study summary: Metastatic melanoma patients received first-line pembrolizumab or nivolumab plus ipilimumab.

There are 14 residues in the CDR3. Germline CDR1 reads LNHNV; CDR2 reads YYDKDF (reference sequence). The ends lost 5 bases at V and 4 bases at J; junction bases unmatched: 7. Described time point: pre-treatment baseline. Response was assessed by RECIST 1.1 at 12 weeks, except a couple of rapid progressors. Prior systemic cancer therapy, immunosuppressant use and other active malignancies excluded patients. A fixed DNA input of 300 to 350 ng was used per bulk PBMC sample. Produced via immunoSEQ multiplex PCR; TCRdb's table is partial and in-frame only. Of 4,500 to 7,000 clones listed, nearly 90% were seen once; the top ten hold 2.5% to 3.5%.

This rearrangement joins TRBV15 to TRBJ2-5; 7 positions agree with TRBD1. This specimen was blood, taken from a patient treated with checkpoint blockade. The sequence came from a human donor with melanoma. CDR3 nucleotides: TGTGCCACCAGCGGCAAGACAGGGCCAGAGACCCAGTACTTC. Amino acids: CATSGKTGPETQYF.